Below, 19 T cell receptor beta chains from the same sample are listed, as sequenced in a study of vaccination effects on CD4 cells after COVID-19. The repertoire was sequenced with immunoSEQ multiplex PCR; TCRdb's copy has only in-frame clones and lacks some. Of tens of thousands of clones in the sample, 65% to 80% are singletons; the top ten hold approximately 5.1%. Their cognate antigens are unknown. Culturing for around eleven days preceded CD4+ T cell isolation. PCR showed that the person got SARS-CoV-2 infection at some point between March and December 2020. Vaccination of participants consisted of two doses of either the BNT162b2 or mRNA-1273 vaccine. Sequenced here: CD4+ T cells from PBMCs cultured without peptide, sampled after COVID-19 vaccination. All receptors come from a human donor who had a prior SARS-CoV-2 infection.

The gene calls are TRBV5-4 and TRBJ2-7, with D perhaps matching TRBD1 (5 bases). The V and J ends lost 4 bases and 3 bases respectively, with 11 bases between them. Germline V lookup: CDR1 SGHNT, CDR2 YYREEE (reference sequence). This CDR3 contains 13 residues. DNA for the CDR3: TGTGCCAGCAGCCTGGACAACGGCTACGAGCAGTACTTC. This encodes CASSLDNGYEQYF.

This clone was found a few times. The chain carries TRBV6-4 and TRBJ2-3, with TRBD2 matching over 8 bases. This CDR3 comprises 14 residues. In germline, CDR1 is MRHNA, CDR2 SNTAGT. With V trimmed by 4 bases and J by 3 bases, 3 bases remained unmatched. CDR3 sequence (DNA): TGTGCCAGCAGTGCGGGAGGGGAGACAGATACGCAGTATTTT. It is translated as CASSAGGETDTQYF.

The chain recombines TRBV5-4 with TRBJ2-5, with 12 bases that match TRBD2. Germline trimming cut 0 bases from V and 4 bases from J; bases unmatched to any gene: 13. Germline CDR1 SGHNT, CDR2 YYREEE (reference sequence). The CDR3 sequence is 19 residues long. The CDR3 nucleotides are TGTGCCAGCAGCTTGGGTCCCACTCTACTAGCGGGAGGTGGAGAGACCCAGTACTTC. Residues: CASSLGPTLLAGGGETQYF.

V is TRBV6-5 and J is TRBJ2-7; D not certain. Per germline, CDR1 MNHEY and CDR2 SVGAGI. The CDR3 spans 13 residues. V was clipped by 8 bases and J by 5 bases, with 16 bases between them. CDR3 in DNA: TGTGCCAGCCGTTCCACGAACCGAGACGAGCAGTACTTC. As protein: CASRSTNRDEQYF.

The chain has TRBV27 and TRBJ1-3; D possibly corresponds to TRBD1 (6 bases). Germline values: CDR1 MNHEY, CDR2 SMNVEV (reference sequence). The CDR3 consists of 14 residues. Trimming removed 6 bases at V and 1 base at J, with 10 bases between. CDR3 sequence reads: CASREGGSGNTIYF. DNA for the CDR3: TGTGCCAGCAGAGAAGGGGGATCTGGAAACACCATATATTTT.

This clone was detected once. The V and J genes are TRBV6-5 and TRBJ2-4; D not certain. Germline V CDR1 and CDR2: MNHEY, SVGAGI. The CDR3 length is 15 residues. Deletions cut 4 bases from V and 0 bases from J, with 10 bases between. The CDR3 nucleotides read TGTGCCAGCAGTTCACATACTCTAGCCAAAAACATTCAGTACTTC. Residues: CASSSHTLAKNIQYF.

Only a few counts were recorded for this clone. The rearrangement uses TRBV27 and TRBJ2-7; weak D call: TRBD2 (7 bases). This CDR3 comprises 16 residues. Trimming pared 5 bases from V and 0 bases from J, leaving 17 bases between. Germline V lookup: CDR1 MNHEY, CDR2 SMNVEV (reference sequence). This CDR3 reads CASSPSGEGPSYEQYF. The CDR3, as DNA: TGTGCCAGCAGTCCCTCAGGGGAGGGACCCTCCTACGAGCAGTACTTC.

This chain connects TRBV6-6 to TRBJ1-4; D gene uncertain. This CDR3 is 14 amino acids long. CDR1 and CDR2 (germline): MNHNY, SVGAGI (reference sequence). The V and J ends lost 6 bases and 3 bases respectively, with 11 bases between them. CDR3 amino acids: CASRRGRANEKLFF. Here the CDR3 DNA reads TGTGCCAGCAGGCGAGGGAGGGCTAATGAAAAACTGTTTTTT.

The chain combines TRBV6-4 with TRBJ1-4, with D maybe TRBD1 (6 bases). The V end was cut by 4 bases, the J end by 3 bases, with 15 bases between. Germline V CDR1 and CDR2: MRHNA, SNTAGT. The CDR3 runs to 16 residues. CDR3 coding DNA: TGTGCCAGCAGTGGGATTCAGGGGCCGGCTAATGAAAAACTGTTTTTT. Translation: CASSGIQGPANEKLFF.

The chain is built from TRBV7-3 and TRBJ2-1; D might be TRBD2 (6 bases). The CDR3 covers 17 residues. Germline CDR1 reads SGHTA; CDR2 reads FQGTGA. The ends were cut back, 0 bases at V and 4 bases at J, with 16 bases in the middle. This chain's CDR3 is CASSLTPGVGGYNEQFF. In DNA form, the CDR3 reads TGTGCCAGCAGCTTAACGCCGGGCGTGGGGGGATACAATGAGCAGTTCTTC. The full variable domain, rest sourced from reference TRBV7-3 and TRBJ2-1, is GAGVSQTPSNKVTEKGKYVELRCDPISGHTALYWYRQSLGQGPEFLIYFQGTGAADDSGLPNDRFFAVRPEGSVSTLKIQRTERGDSAVYLCASSLTPGVGGYNEQFFGPGTRLTVL.

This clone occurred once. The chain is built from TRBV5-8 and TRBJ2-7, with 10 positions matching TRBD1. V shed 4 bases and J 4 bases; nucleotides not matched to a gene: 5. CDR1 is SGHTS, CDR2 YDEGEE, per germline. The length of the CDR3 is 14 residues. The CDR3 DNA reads TGTGCCAGCAGCCGGACAGGGGGTTATTACGAGCAGTACTTC. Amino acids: CASSRTGGYYEQYF.

The CDR3 DNA is TGTGCCAGCAGCCAAACCCCCGGGACATGGCATGAGACCCAGTACTTC. Translating gives CASSQTPGTWHETQYF. The chain carries TRBV28 and TRBJ2-5, with D possibly TRBD1 on 6 matching bases. Germline assignment: CDR1 MDHEN and CDR2 SYDVKM. This CDR3 contains 16 residues. The V end was cut by 6 bases, the J end by 5 bases, with 22 bases between.

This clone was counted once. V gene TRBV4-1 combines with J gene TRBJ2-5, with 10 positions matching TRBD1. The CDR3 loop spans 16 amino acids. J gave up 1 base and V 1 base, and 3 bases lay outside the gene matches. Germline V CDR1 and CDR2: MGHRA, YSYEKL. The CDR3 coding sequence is TGCGCCAGCAGCCAAGGGGGGACAGGGGTCCAAGAGACCCAGTACTTC. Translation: CASSQGGTGVQETQYF.

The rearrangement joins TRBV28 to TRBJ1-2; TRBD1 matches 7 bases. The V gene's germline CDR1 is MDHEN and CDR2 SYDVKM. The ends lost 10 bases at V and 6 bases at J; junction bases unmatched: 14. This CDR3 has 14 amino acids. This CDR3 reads CATLGSDRLDGYTF. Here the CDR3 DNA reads TGTGCCACCCTCGGCTCGGACAGGCTTGATGGCTACACCTTC.

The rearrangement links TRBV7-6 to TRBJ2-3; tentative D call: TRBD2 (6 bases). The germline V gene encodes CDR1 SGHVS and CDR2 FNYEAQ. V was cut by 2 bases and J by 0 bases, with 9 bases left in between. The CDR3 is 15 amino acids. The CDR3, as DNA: TGTGCCAGCAGCTTACATGCGGGGAGCACAGATACGCAGTATTTT. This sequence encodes CASSLHAGSTDTQYF.

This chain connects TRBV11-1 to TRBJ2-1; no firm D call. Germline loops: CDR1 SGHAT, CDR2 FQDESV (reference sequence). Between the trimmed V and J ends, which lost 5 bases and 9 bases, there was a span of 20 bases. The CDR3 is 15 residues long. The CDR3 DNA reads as TGTGCCAGCAGCCGAGACCACCTATTAGAGGCTGAGCAGTTCTTC. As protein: CASSRDHLLEAEQFF.

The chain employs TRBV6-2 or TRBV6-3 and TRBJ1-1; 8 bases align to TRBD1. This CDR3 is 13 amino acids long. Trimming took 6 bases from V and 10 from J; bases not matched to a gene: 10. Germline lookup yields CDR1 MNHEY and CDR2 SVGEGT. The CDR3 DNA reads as TGTGCCAGCAGCCTGGGACAGGCCATCTCAGCTTTCTTT. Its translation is CASSLGQAISAFF.

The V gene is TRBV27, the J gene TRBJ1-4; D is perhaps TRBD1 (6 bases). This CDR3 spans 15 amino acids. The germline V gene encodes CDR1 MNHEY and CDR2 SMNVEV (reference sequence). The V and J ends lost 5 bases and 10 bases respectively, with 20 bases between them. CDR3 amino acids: CASSPEAQGFGKLFF. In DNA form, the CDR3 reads TGTGCCAGCAGTCCCGAGGCACAGGGTTTTGGAAAACTGTTTTTT.

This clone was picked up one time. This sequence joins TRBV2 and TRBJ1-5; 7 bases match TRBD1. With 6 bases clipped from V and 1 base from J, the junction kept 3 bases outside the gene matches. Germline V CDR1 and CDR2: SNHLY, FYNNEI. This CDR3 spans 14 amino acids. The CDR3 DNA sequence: TGTGCCAGCAGACAGGGGCTGAGCAATCAGCCCCAGCATTTT. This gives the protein CASRQGLSNQPQHF.